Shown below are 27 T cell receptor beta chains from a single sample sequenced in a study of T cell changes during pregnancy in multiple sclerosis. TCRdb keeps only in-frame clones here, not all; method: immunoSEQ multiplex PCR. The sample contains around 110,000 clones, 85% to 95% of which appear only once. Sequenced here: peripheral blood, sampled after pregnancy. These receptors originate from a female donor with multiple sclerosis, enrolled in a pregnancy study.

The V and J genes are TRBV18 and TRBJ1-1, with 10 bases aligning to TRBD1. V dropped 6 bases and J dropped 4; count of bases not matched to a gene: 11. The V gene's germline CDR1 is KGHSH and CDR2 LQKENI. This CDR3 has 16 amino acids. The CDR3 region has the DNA TGTGCCAGCTCGCGACAGGGGGCGATTGGGAGCACTGAAGCTTTCTTT. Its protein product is CASSRQGAIGSTEAFF. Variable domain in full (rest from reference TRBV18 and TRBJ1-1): NAGVMQNPRHLVRRRGQEARLRCSPMKGHSHVYWYRQLPEEGLKFMVYLQKENIIDESGMPKERFSAEFPKEGPSILRIQQVVRGDSAAYFCASSRQGAIGSTEAFFGQGTRLTVV.

CDR3 sequence (DNA): TGTGCCAGCAGTTTACAGGGAATCTCCTACGAGCAGTACTTC. This gives the protein CASSLQGISYEQYF. The rearrangement links TRBV28 to TRBJ2-7, with D possibly matching TRBD1 (5 bases). The CDR3 spans 14 residues. Germline V gene sequence: CDR1 MDHEN, CDR2 SYDVKM. With 2 bases removed from V and 0 bases from J, the gap between germline ends came to 8 bases.

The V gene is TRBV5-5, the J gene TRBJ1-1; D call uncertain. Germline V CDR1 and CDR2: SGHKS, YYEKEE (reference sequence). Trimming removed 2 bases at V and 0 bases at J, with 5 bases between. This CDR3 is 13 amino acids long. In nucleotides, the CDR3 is TGTGCCAGCAGCTTTAGCCTGAACACTGAAGCTTTCTTT. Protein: CASSFSLNTEAFF.

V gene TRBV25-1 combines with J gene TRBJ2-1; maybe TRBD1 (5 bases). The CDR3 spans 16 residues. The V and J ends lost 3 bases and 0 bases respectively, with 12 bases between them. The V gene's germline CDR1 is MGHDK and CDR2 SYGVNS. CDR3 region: CASSDRTPSSYNEQFF. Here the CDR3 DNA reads TGTGCCAGCAGTGATCGGACACCGAGCTCCTACAATGAGCAGTTCTTC.

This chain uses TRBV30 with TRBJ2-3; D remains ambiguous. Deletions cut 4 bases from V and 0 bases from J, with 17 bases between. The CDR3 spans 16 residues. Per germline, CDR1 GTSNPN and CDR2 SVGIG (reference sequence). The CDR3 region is CAWIPDSFASTDTQYF. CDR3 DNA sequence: TGTGCCTGGATTCCCGATAGTTTTGCGAGCACAGATACGCAGTATTTT.

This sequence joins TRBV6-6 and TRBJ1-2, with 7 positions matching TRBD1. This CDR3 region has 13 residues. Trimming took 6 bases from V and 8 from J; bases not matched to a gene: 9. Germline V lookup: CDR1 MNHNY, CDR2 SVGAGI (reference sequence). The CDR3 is CASRRPDRIGYTF. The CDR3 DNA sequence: TGTGCCAGCAGGCGACCGGACAGGATAGGCTACACCTTC.

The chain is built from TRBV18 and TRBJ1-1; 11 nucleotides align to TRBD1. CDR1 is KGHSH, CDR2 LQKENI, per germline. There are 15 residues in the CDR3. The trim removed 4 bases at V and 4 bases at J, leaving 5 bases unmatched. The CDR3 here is CASSLGQGAGTEAFF. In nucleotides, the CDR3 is TGTGCCAGCTCACTCGGACAGGGGGCGGGCACTGAAGCTTTCTTT.

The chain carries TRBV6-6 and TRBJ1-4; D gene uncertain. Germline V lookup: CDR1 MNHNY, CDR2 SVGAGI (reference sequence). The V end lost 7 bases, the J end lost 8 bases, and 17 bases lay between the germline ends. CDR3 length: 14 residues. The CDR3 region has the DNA TGTGCCAGCACTAGTACCCAACCCGGGGAAAAACTGTTTTTT. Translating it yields CASTSTQPGEKLFF.

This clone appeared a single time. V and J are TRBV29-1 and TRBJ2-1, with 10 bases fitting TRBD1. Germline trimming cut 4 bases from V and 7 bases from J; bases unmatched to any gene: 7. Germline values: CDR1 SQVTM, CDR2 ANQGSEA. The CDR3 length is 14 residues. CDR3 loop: CSVARQGAKNEQFF. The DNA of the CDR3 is TGCAGCGTTGCCCGACAGGGGGCGAAAAATGAGCAGTTCTTC.

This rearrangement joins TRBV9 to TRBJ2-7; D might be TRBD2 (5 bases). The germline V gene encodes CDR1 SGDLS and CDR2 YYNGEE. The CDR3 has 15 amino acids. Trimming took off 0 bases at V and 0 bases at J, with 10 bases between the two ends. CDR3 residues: CASSVDKGSSYEQYF. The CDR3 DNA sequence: TGTGCCAGCAGCGTAGATAAAGGGAGCTCCTACGAGCAGTACTTC.

Here the CDR3 DNA reads TGTGCCAGCAGCGCTTGGGACAGAATGAACTATGGCTACACCTTC. Its protein is CASSAWDRMNYGYTF. This chain uses TRBV5-5 with TRBJ1-2, with 7 positions matching TRBD1. This CDR3 is 15 amino acids long. V shed 4 bases, J shed 2 bases, and the junction held 8 bases outside the gene matches. Per the germline V gene, CDR1 is SGHKS and CDR2 is YYEKEE (reference sequence).

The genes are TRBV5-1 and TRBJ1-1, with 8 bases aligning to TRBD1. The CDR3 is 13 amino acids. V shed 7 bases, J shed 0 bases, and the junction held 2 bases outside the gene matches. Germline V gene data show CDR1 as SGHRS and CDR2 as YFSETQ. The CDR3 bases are TGCGCCAGCGGGGACAGGTTGAACACTGAAGCTTTCTTT. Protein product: CASGDRLNTEAFF.

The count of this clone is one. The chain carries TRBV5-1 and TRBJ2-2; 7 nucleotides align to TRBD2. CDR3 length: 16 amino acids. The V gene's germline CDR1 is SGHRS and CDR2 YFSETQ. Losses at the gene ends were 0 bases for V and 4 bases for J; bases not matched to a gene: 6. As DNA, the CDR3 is TGCGCCAGCAGCTTGGATGCCGGGACTATCACCGGGGAGCTGTTTTTT. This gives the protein CASSLDAGTITGELFF.

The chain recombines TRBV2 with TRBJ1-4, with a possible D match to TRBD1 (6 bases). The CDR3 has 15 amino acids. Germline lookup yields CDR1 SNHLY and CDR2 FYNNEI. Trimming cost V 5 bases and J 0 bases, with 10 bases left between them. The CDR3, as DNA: TGTGCCAGCAGTTTGGACAGTTCAACTAATGAAAAACTGTTTTTT. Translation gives CASSLDSSTNEKLFF.

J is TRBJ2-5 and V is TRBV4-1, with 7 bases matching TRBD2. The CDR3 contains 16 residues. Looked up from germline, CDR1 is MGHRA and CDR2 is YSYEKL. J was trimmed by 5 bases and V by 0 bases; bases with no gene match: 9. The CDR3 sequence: CASSQDSTGGGETQYF. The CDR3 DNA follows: TGCGCCAGCAGCCAAGATAGCACGGGAGGTGGGGAGACCCAGTACTTC.

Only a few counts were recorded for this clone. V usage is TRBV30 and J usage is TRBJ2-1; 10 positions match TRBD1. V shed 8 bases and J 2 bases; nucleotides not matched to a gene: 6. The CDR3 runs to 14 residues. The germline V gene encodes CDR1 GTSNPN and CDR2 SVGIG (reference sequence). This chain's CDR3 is CAGRDRGPYNEQFF. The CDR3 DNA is TGTGCCGGCCGGGACAGGGGACCCTACAATGAGCAGTTCTTC.

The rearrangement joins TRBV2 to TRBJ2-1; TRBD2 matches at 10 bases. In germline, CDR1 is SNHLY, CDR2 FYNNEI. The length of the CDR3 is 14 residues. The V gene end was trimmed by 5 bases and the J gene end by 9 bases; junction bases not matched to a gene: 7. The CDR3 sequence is CASSYSGGQGEQFF. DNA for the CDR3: TGTGCCAGCAGTTATAGCGGGGGGCAGGGTGAGCAGTTCTTC.

Written as DNA, the CDR3 is TGTGCCAGTAGTATTCAGACTAGCGGGACCCTGAGAGGCAATGAGCAGTTCTTC. Translation gives CASSIQTSGTLRGNEQFF. This chain uses TRBV19 with TRBJ2-1, with 11 bases fitting TRBD2. Germline CDR1 and CDR2: LNHDA and SQIVND (reference sequence). The V and J ends lost 3 bases and 6 bases, in that order; junction bases with no gene match: 13. The CDR3 extends over 18 amino acids.

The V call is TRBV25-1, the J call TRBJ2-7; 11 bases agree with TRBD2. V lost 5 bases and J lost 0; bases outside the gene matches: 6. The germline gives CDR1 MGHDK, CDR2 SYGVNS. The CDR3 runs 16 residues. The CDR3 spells CASSPNGLAGSYEQYF. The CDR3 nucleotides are TGTGCCAGCAGTCCAAACGGACTAGCGGGCTCCTACGAGCAGTACTTC.

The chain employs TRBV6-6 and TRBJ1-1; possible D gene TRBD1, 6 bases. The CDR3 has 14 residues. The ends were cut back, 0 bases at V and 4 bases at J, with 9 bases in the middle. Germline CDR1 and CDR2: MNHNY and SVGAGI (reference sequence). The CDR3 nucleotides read TGTGCCAGCAGTTACTCGAGAGGGGGCACTGAAGCTTTCTTT. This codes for CASSYSRGGTEAFF.

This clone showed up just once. The CDR3 DNA is TGTGCCAGCAGCTCGACAGGGGATAATTCACCCCTCCACTTT. Protein product: CASSSTGDNSPLHF. The V and J genes are TRBV7-2 and TRBJ1-6; 8 nucleotides match TRBD1. This CDR3 spans 14 amino acids. Germline CDR1 SGHTA, CDR2 FQGNSA. Germline trimming cut 4 bases from V and 5 bases from J; bases unmatched to any gene: 1.

DNA for the CDR3: TGTGCCAGCAGCTCACAGGCATACGAGCAGTACTTC. This sequence encodes CASSSQAYEQYF. The chain couples TRBV9 to TRBJ2-7, with D maybe TRBD1 (5 bases). The germline V gene has CDR1 SGDLS and CDR2 YYNGEE. Trimming removed 4 bases from V and 4 bases from J, with 9 bases in between. The CDR3 contains 12 residues.

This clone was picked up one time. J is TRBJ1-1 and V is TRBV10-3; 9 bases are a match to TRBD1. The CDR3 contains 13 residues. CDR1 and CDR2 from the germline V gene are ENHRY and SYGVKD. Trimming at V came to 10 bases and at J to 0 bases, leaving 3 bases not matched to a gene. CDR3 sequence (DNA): TGTGCCACAGGACAGGGGATGAACACTGAAGCTTTCTTT. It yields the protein CATGQGMNTEAFF.

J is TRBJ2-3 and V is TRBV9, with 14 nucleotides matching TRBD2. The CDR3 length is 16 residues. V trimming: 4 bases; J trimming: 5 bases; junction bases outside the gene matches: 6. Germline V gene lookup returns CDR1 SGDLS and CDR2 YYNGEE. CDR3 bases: TGTGCCAGCAGCCCCCGACTAGCGGGGGGGGTAGATACGCAGTATTTT. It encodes CASSPRLAGGVDTQYF.

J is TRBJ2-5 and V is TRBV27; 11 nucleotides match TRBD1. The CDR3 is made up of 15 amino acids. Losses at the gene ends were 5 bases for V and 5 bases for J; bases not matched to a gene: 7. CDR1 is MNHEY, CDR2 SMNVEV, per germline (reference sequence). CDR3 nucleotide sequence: TGTGCCAGCAGTAAAGGGACAGGGGGGAGTGAGACCCAGTACTTC. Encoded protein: CASSKGTGGSETQYF.

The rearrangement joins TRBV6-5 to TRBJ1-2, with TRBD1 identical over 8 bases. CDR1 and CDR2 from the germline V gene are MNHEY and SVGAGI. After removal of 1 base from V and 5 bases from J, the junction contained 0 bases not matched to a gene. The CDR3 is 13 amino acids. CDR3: CASSYYRGYGYTF. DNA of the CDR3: TGTGCCAGCAGTTACTACAGGGGGTATGGCTACACCTTC.

The CDR3 sequence: CASSRRRGADGELFF. The CDR3 coding sequence is TGTGCCAGTAGTAGGAGACGGGGAGCGGACGGGGAGCTGTTTTTT. The chain carries TRBV19 and TRBJ2-2, with D possibly TRBD2 on 5 matching bases. V was cut by 4 bases and J by 7 bases, with 16 bases left in between. This CDR3 is built from 15 residues. From germline, CDR1 is LNHDA and CDR2 SQIVND (reference sequence).